This T cell receptor (beta chain) was observed in a study of regulatory T cells in long-lasting Graves disease. Study-level points and caveats: There was favoring of TRBV28, TRBJ1-2 and TRBJ2-5 in persistent disease. Persistent cases of Graves' showed reduced TCR diversity relative to newly diagnosed patients. Accuracy may have suffered from the small sample size.

Relying on iRepertoire HTBI primers and Arm-PCR of CDR3 regions, the team built TCR beta libraries. TCRdb independently ran MiXCR on the multiplex PCR reads; one entry per CDR3 protein. The sample lists 700,000 or so distinct CDR3 sequences, roughly 30% seen once, with 42% in the top ten. This clonotype turned up a few times. Its matching antigen is unknown. The time point here: persistent/refractory GD, antithyroid drugs over 5 years with positive TRAb. From PBMCs, RNA was extracted and then used to make the TCR library. Trimming removed 4 bases from V and 5 bases from J, with 11 bases in between. CDR3 length equals 13 residues. Germline CDR1 reads LNHDA; CDR2 reads SQIVND (reference sequence).

The chain uses TRBV19 and TRBJ1-2, with D possibly TRBD1 on 5 matching bases. The sequenced sample was peripheral blood mononuclear cells (PBMCs), obtained when the disease was refractory, from a patient treated with antithyroid drugs. This sequence was found in a female donor with Graves disease. CDR3 in amino acids: CASSTTDTYGYTF. Here the CDR3 DNA reads TGTGCCAGTAGTACTACGGACACGTATGGCTACACCTTC.